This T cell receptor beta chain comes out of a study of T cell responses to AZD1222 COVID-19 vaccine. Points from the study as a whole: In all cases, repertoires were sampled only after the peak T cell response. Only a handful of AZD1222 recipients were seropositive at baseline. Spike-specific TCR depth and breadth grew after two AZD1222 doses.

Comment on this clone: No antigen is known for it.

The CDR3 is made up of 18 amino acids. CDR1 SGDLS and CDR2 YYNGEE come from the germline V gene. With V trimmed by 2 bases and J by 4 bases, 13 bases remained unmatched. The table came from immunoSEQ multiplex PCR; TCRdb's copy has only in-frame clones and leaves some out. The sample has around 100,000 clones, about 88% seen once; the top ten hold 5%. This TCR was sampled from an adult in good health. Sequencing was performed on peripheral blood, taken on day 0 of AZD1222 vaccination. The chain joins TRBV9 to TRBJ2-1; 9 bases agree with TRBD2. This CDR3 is CASSVRGSGGPIYNEQFF. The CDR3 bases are TGTGCCAGCAGCGTCCGGGGAAGCGGGGGGCCCATTTACAATGAGCAGTTCTTC. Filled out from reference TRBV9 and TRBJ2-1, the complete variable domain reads DSGVTQTPKHLITATGQRVTLRCSPRSGDLSVYWYQQSLDQGLQFLIQYYNGEERAKGNILERFSAQQFPDLHSELNLSSLELGDSALYFCASSVRGSGGPIYNEQFFGPGTRLTVL.